These 32 T cell receptor beta chains were sequenced from one sample in a study of blood T cell repertoires in COVID-19. Produced via immunoSEQ multiplex PCR; TCRdb's table is partial and in-frame only. The data contain about 220,000 clones, 80% to 90% of them singletons. Source material: peripheral blood. Every receptor here comes from a man between 40 and 49 years old with acute or convalescent COVID-19.

The chain joins TRBV28 to TRBJ1-1; D possibly corresponds to TRBD1 (6 bases). V dropped 5 bases and J dropped 0 bases, with 16 bases sitting between them. The CDR3 covers 16 residues. The germline V gene encodes CDR1 MDHEN and CDR2 SYDVKM. DNA for the CDR3: TGTGCCAGCAGTATACAGGGAGTCTCCATGAACACTGAAGCTTTCTTT. It codes for CASSIQGVSMNTEAFF.

The chain is built from TRBV7-9 and TRBJ2-1; 11 bases agree with TRBD2. This CDR3 region has 15 residues. Losses at the gene ends were 5 bases for V and 4 bases for J; bases not matched to a gene: 4. Germline CDR1 and CDR2: SEHNR and FQNEAQ (reference sequence). CDR3 region: CASSLGLAVYNEQFF. The CDR3 bases are TGTGCCAGCAGCCTGGGACTAGCGGTGTACAATGAGCAGTTCTTC.

Concerning this clone itself: The germline gene is not matched at one end of the junction; a read error may be the cause. The chain carries TRBV6-5 and TRBJ2-4, with D possibly TRBD1 on 5 matching bases. Germline values: CDR1 MNHEY, CDR2 SVGAGI. The CDR3 loop spans 13 amino acids. CDR3 bases: TGTGCCAGCAAATTGACAGCCGAAAACATTCAGTACTTC. This gives the protein CASKLTAENIQYF.

The V and J genes are TRBV30 and TRBJ1-4, with a weak D call TRBD1 (6 bases). This CDR3 is 13 amino acids long. CDR1 is GTSNPN and CDR2 is SVGIG in the germline V gene (reference sequence). The V and J ends lost 2 bases and 4 bases respectively, with 8 bases between them. DNA for the CDR3: TGTGCCTGGAGTCGACAGGTTAATGAAAAACTGTTTTTT. This gives the protein CAWSRQVNEKLFF.

The chain is built from TRBV19 and TRBJ2-5, with a tentative D call TRBD2 (5 bases). CDR3 size: 15 residues. V lost 3 bases to trimming and J lost 0 bases, with 11 bases between them. Germline V gene data show CDR1 as LNHDA and CDR2 as SQIVND (reference sequence). CDR3 nucleotide sequence: TGTGCCAGTAGTATCTGGAGCGGCAACCAAGAGACCCAGTACTTC. Its protein product is CASSIWSGNQETQYF.

The chain recombines TRBV19 with TRBJ2-2, with D perhaps TRBD1 (6 bases). The V end was cut by 2 bases, the J end by 4 bases, with 11 bases between. This CDR3 region has 15 residues. CDR1 is LNHDA, CDR2 SQIVND, per germline (reference sequence). This CDR3 reads CASSIPGVSTGELFF. Here the CDR3 DNA reads TGTGCCAGTAGTATACCAGGGGTGAGCACCGGGGAGCTGTTTTTT.

The chain has TRBV27 and TRBJ2-5, with D possibly TRBD2 on 7 matching bases. This CDR3 region has 15 residues. CDR1 and CDR2 (germline): MNHEY, SMNVEV (reference sequence). V gave up 3 bases and J gave up 3 bases, with 14 bases separating them. The CDR3 nucleotides are TGTGCCAGCAGTTTTCTAGGGGGGGATAAAGAGACCCAGTACTTC. Protein product: CASSFLGGDKETQYF.

The chain couples TRBV6-4 to TRBJ1-2; D is undetermined. CDR1 MRHNA and CDR2 SNTAGT come from the germline V gene. The CDR3 is 16 amino acids. Trimming pared 2 bases from V and 4 bases from J, leaving 17 bases between. The CDR3 protein is CASSDLRLLPFYGYTF. CDR3 DNA: TGTGCCAGCAGTGACCTGAGGCTACTGCCTTTCTATGGCTACACCTTC.

The rearrangement links TRBV19 to TRBJ2-1; D is perhaps TRBD2 (5 bases). Germline V gives CDR1 LNHDA, CDR2 SQIVND (reference sequence). CDR3 length: 15 residues. The germline V and J ends were trimmed by 4 bases and 8 bases, with 18 bases remaining between them. The CDR3 sequence: CASSTLGPPTYEQFF. The CDR3 nucleotides are TGTGCCAGTAGTACACTAGGTCCGCCAACCTATGAGCAGTTCTTC.

V is TRBV6-2 or TRBV6-3 and J is TRBJ2-7; D not certain. Germline CDR1 and CDR2: MNHEY and SVGEGT. V was shortened by 4 bases and J by 0 bases, with 10 bases between the two germline ends. The CDR3 has 14 amino acids. CDR3 residues: CASSSQLPSYEQYF. CDR3 nucleotide sequence: TGTGCCAGCAGTTCACAGCTACCCTCCTACGAGCAGTACTTC.

The gene calls are TRBV7-3 and TRBJ2-3; no reliable D call. The V end lost 3 bases, the J end lost 4 bases, and 11 bases lay between the germline ends. The germline gives CDR1 SGHTA, CDR2 FQGTGA. The CDR3 runs to 14 residues. The CDR3 DNA reads as TGTGCCAGCAGCTTCGGTCAAACAGCAGATACGCAGTATTTT. This sequence encodes CASSFGQTADTQYF. Looking up the rest from reference TRBV7-3 and TRBJ2-3 gives the full variable domain: GAGVSQTPSNKVTEKGKYVELRCDPISGHTALYWYRQSLGQGPEFLIYFQGTGAADDSGLPNDRFFAVRPEGSVSTLKIQRTERGDSAVYLCASSFGQTADTQYFGPGTRLTVL.

The chain joins TRBV27 to TRBJ1-5; TRBD1 matches 7 bases. The germline gives CDR1 MNHEY, CDR2 SMNVEV (reference sequence). The trim removed 2 bases at V and 4 bases at J, leaving 2 bases unmatched. The CDR3 contains 14 residues. The CDR3 sequence: CASSLQGGNQPQHF. CDR3 DNA sequence: TGTGCCAGCAGTTTACAGGGGGGAAATCAGCCCCAGCATTTT.

This chain uses TRBV2 with TRBJ1-2; 8 nucleotides line up with TRBD1. Germline CDR1 SNHLY, CDR2 FYNNEI. The CDR3 is made up of 14 amino acids. J gave up 4 bases and V 5 bases, and 6 bases lay outside the gene matches. CDR3 in DNA: TGTGCCAGCAGTCCGAGACAGGGGAGCTATGGCTACACCTTC. As protein: CASSPRQGSYGYTF.

V gene TRBV11-1 combines with J gene TRBJ2-5; the D gene is possibly TRBD2 (5 bases). This CDR3 region has 13 residues. The germline V and J ends were trimmed by 8 bases and 3 bases, with 13 bases remaining between them. Germline V lookup: CDR1 SGHAT, CDR2 FQDESV (reference sequence). CDR3 amino acids: CASRAREKETQYF. CDR3 nucleotides: TGTGCCAGCCGGGCGAGGGAAAAAGAGACCCAGTACTTC.

This chain uses TRBV2 with TRBJ2-6; D is uncertain. The CDR3 covers 14 residues. The V and J ends lost 7 bases and 0 bases respectively, with 7 bases between them. Germline CDR1 reads SNHLY; CDR2 reads FYNNEI. For the CDR3, the DNA is TGTGCCAGCATACTAAGCTCTGGGGCCAACGTCCTGACTTTC. Translated, it gives CASILSSGANVLTF.

This rearrangement joins TRBV3-1 (or the pseudogene TRBV3-2) to TRBJ2-7; 9 bases fit TRBD2. Germline CDR1 is LGHDT and CDR2 is YNNKEL (reference sequence). The V gene end was trimmed by 4 bases and the J gene end by 0 bases; junction bases not matched to a gene: 1. The CDR3 contains 14 residues. The CDR3 coding sequence is TGTGCCAGCAGCCCTAGCGGGGACTCCTACGAGCAGTACTTC. Protein product: CASSPSGDSYEQYF.

The rearrangement joins TRBV3-1 (or the pseudogene TRBV3-2) to TRBJ1-2; D may be TRBD1 (5 bases). Germline CDR1 reads LGHDT; CDR2 reads YNNKEL (reference sequence). The CDR3 covers 15 residues. The V end lost 4 bases, the J end lost 2 bases, and 14 bases lay between the germline ends. CDR3 nucleotides: TGTGCCAGCAGCCCAGGACACGGGTCAAACTATGGCTACACCTTC. This encodes CASSPGHGSNYGYTF.

The chain links TRBV19 to TRBJ2-6; D possibly corresponds to TRBD1 (6 bases). CDR1 and CDR2 (germline): LNHDA, SQIVND (reference sequence). Trimming left V 7 bases short and J 0 bases short, with 19 bases between. The CDR3 sequence is 18 residues long. The CDR3 loop reads CASTSSGWGPSGANVLTF. CDR3 sequence (DNA): TGTGCCAGTACCTCGTCCGGGTGGGGGCCCTCTGGGGCCAACGTCCTGACTTTC.

The chain links TRBV6-1 to TRBJ1-2; TRBD1 aligns across 9 bases. Losses at the gene ends were 3 bases for V and 6 bases for J; bases not matched to a gene: 11. Germline V gives CDR1 MNHNS, CDR2 SASEGT. The CDR3 length is 16 residues. The CDR3: CASSELGQGAFDGYTF. CDR3 bases: TGTGCCAGCAGTGAGCTGGGACAGGGTGCTTTCGATGGCTACACCTTC.

This clone was observed a few times. V is TRBV29-1 and J is TRBJ2-2; no clear D. The CDR3 has 13 amino acids. Per the germline V gene, CDR1 is SQVTM and CDR2 is ANQGSEA. V was pared by 5 bases and J by 5 bases, with 12 bases between. The CDR3 loop is CSVYLSSTGELFF. In nucleotides, the CDR3 is TGCAGCGTTTACCTGTCGAGTACCGGGGAGCTGTTTTTT.

This clone was recorded only once. CDR3 loop: CASSLGAQTGLYEQYF. The DNA of the CDR3 is TGCGCCAGCAGCTTGGGGGCCCAGACAGGCCTCTACGAGCAGTACTTC. This chain uses TRBV5-1 with TRBJ2-7, with D tentatively TRBD1 (6 bases). Germline V lookup: CDR1 SGHRS, CDR2 YFSETQ. CDR3 length equals 16 residues. V lost 0 bases and J 3 bases, leaving 16 bases between the germline ends.

This clone has just one count. V is TRBV24-1 and J is TRBJ2-3; 7 positions match TRBD1. This CDR3 comprises 15 residues. After removal of 1 base from V and 5 bases from J, the junction contained 5 bases not matched to a gene. CDR1 KGHDR and CDR2 SFDVKD come from the germline V gene. This chain's CDR3 is CATSDFEGGKDTQYF. In DNA, the CDR3 is TGTGCCACCAGTGATTTTGAAGGGGGCAAAGATACGCAGTATTTT.

CDR3 residues: CASSEGQVNYGYTF. CDR3 nucleotide sequence: TGCGCCAGCAGCGAAGGACAGGTTAACTATGGCTACACCTTC. The chain couples TRBV5-1 to TRBJ1-2; 7 bases match TRBD1. This CDR3 region has 14 residues. Germline V gene data show CDR1 as SGHRS and CDR2 as YFSETQ. The J segment lost 1 base and the V segment lost 4 bases, leaving 4 bases of the junction unmatched.

This clone showed up just once. The genes are TRBV5-1 and TRBJ1-4, with a weak D call TRBD1 (6 bases). The CDR3 consists of 15 residues. Trimming took off 0 bases at V and 8 bases at J, with 14 bases between the two ends. CDR1 is SGHRS, CDR2 YFSETQ, per germline. CDR3 amino acids: CASSLVGGAGEKLFF. The CDR3 DNA is TGCGCCAGCAGCTTGGTTGGGGGGGCAGGAGAAAAACTGTTTTTT.

The genes are TRBV2 and TRBJ1-5, with D perhaps TRBD1 (6 bases). Germline-derived CDR1 and CDR2 are SNHLY and FYNNEI. Trimming took 2 bases from V and 2 from J, leaving 13 bases between them. The CDR3 extends over 16 amino acids. The chain's CDR3 is CASSEWGPGGNQPQHF. For the CDR3, the DNA is TGTGCCAGCAGTGAATGGGGTCCAGGGGGCAATCAGCCCCAGCATTTT.

V is TRBV7-2 and J is TRBJ2-5; D not resolved. Trimming cost V 7 bases and J 1 base, with 10 bases left between them. This CDR3 spans 13 amino acids. The germline CDR1 and CDR2 sequences are SGHTA and FQGNSA. The CDR3 DNA sequence: TGTGCCAGCACTGGGCAGTCCCAAGAGACCCAGTACTTC. Translating it yields CASTGQSQETQYF.

The sample holds many counts of this clone. This rearrangement joins TRBV7-9 to TRBJ2-3, with D possibly TRBD1 on 6 matching bases. The CDR3 has 13 amino acids. Trimming removed 5 bases at V and 4 bases at J, with 10 bases between. Germline V gives CDR1 SEHNR, CDR2 FQNEAQ (reference sequence). For the CDR3, the DNA is TGTGCCAGCAGCCCCAGGGGTCCAGATACGCAGTATTTT. This translates into CASSPRGPDTQYF. The full variable domain, in which reference TRBV7-9 and TRBJ2-3 provide the parts outside the CDR3, is DTGVSQNPRHKITKRGQNVTFRCDPISEHNRLYWYRQTLGQGPEFLTYFQNEAQLEKSRLLSDRFSAERPKGSFSTLEIQRTEQGDSAMYLCASSPRGPDTQYFGPGTRLTVL.

The chain carries TRBV15 and TRBJ2-1, with D tentatively TRBD2 (6 bases). This CDR3 comprises 18 residues. Trimming took off 4 bases at V and 4 bases at J, with 23 bases between the two ends. Germline-derived CDR1 and CDR2 are LNHNV and YYDKDF (reference sequence). The CDR3 spells CATSTGFQGLARYNEQFF. In nucleotides, the CDR3 is TGTGCCACCAGCACAGGCTTTCAGGGCCTAGCGAGATACAATGAGCAGTTCTTC.

The chain is built from TRBV2 and TRBJ2-3; 7 positions match TRBD1. Trimming at V came to 5 bases and at J to 3 bases, leaving 8 bases not matched to a gene. The CDR3 is 15 amino acids. Germline values: CDR1 SNHLY, CDR2 FYNNEI. CDR3 bases: TGTGCCAGCAGTAGAGGGGGACAGCAAACAGATACGCAGTATTTT. Protein product: CASSRGGQQTDTQYF.

The chain's CDR3 is CAWDRFSANTGELFF. CDR3 nucleotides: TGTGCCTGGGACAGGTTTTCTGCGAACACCGGGGAGCTGTTTTTT. This chain uses TRBV30 with TRBJ2-2; D may be TRBD1 (6 bases). The CDR3 loop spans 15 amino acids. CDR1 and CDR2 from the germline V gene are GTSNPN and SVGIG (reference sequence). V was clipped by 5 bases and J by 0 bases, with 13 bases between them.

V usage is TRBV2 and J usage is TRBJ2-7; D is possibly TRBD2 (6 bases). Germline CDR1 reads SNHLY; CDR2 reads FYNNEI. The V and J ends lost 4 bases and 5 bases respectively, with 15 bases between them. The CDR3 sequence is 14 residues long. This chain's CDR3 is CASSVGGTGNEQYF. CDR3 coding DNA: TGTGCCAGCAGTGTGGGCGGGACCGGGAACGAGCAGTACTTC.

V is TRBV6-5 and J is TRBJ1-2; possible D gene TRBD1, 5 bases. There are 15 residues in the CDR3. V was trimmed by 0 bases and J by 5 bases, leaving 13 bases between them. Germline V gives CDR1 MNHEY, CDR2 SVGAGI. CDR3 sequence reads: CASSYSVTGSYGYTF. DNA for the CDR3: TGTGCCAGCAGTTACTCAGTAACAGGCTCTTATGGCTACACCTTC.